What follows describes a single TCR beta chain. V was clipped by 2 bases and J by 3 bases, with 13 bases between them. The CDR3 covers 15 residues. Germline CDR1 reads MNHEY; CDR2 reads SMNVEV (reference sequence). This sample was included in a study of T cell repertoires in ileal Crohn's disease. Overall study: 35% were active smokers at surgery; median disease duration was around 7.9 years. Surgery for a complication: stricturing in about 61%, penetrating in roughly 39%.

Roughly 500 nanograms of biopsy DNA per sample underwent TCRB immunosequencing. Produced via immunoSEQ multiplex PCR; TCRdb's table is partial and in-frame only. The table includes some 5,100 clones, around 86% detected once. This TCR derives from an adult with Crohn's disease. Sequencing input: ileal tissue. V usage is TRBV27 and J usage is TRBJ2-5; D gene unclear. CDR3 nucleotides: TGTGCCAGCAGTTTAACCCCCGGGTCAAAAGAGACCCAGTACTTC. It translates to CASSLTPGSKETQYF.